This passage covers 10 T cell receptor beta chains from one sample sequenced in a study of blood T cell repertoires in COVID-19. The assay was immunoSEQ multiplex PCR, and TCRdb's table has in-frame clones only and misses some. The table has about 480,000 clones, roughly 90% seen once. Sequencing input: PBMCs or T cells enriched from blood (not recorded which). All receptors come from a middle-aged woman who had recovered from COVID-19.

This clone was counted once. The chain is built from TRBV19 and TRBJ2-7; 13 bases are a match to TRBD2. The CDR3 runs 16 residues. The germline gives CDR1 LNHDA, CDR2 SQIVND (reference sequence). Germline trimming cut 5 bases from V and 0 bases from J; bases unmatched to any gene: 4. CDR3 sequence: CASSVGTSGISYEQYF. Here the CDR3 DNA reads TGTGCCAGTAGTGTAGGGACTAGCGGGATCTCCTACGAGCAGTACTTC.

About this clone itself: This CDR3 is also generated by other DNA sequences in the sample. This sequence joins TRBV7-8 and TRBJ1-2; TRBD1 might be the D (5 bases). Germline V gene sequence: CDR1 SGHVS, CDR2 FQNEAQ. The germline V and J ends were trimmed by 1 base and 4 bases, with 10 bases remaining between them. The CDR3 loop spans 14 amino acids. The CDR3 DNA reads TGTGCCAGCAGCTTAGGAACAGGATCCTATGGCTACACCTTC. Translation: CASSLGTGSYGYTF.

The chain carries TRBV2 and TRBJ1-2; 8 nucleotides line up with TRBD1. V gave up 6 bases and J gave up 8 bases; unmatched junction bases: 14. The CDR3 consists of 15 residues. Germline loops: CDR1 SNHLY, CDR2 FYNNEI. CDR3 in DNA: TGTGCCAGCAGCCAGATGACAGGGGAATTCAGAGGCTACACCTTC. Translation: CASSQMTGEFRGYTF.

The chain links TRBV27 to TRBJ2-1, with 8 bases matching TRBD2. The V and J ends lost 2 bases and 6 bases, in that order; junction bases with no gene match: 6. The CDR3 has 15 amino acids. The germline CDR1 and CDR2 sequences are MNHEY and SMNVEV (reference sequence). The CDR3 region has the DNA TGTGCCAGCAGTTTAATGGCGGGAGGTGGCAATGAGCAGTTCTTC. Its protein is CASSLMAGGGNEQFF.

In DNA, the CDR3 is TGCAGTGCTAGTGGGTCAGGGTATTCGGGTACTGAAGCTTTCTTT. Amino acid sequence: CSASGSGYSGTEAFF. The gene calls are TRBV20-1 and TRBJ1-1; weak D call: TRBD1 (5 bases). This CDR3 has 15 residues. V shed 3 bases and J shed 5 bases, with 19 bases lying between them. Germline V gene sequence: CDR1 DFQATT, CDR2 SNEGSKA (reference sequence).

In this sample, this clone turned up a few times. This chain joins TRBV27 and TRBJ1-2; D possibly corresponds to TRBD1 (5 bases). The CDR3 totals 15 residues. With 3 bases removed from V and 8 bases from J, the gap between germline ends came to 19 bases. Germline V gives CDR1 MNHEY, CDR2 SMNVEV (reference sequence). CDR3 in DNA: TGTGCCAGCAGTTTCCTTCCAATGGCAGGGTACGGCTACACCTTC. As protein: CASSFLPMAGYGYTF.

In this sample, this clone turned up a few times. The V gene is TRBV11-3, the J gene TRBJ2-3, with a tentative D call TRBD2 (7 bases). The CDR3 covers 15 residues. Germline V gives CDR1 SGHNT, CDR2 YENEEA. Trimming took off 5 bases at V and 6 bases at J, with 18 bases between the two ends. The CDR3 reads CASSHWGGDRDTQYF. CDR3 DNA: TGTGCCAGCAGCCATTGGGGGGGAGACAGGGATACGCAGTATTTT.

The V gene is TRBV18, the J gene TRBJ1-5; D call uncertain. The CDR3 runs to 14 residues. The germline V gene encodes CDR1 KGHSH and CDR2 LQKENI. V lost 2 bases and J 4 bases, leaving 9 bases between the germline ends. CDR3 DNA sequence: TGTGCCAGCTCACCAGGAGTTGAGAATCAGCCCCAGCATTTT. Protein sequence: CASSPGVENQPQHF.

The J gene is TRBJ2-1, the V gene TRBV7-2; D is ambiguous. The CDR3 is 11 amino acids. V gave up 0 bases and J gave up 9 bases, with 3 bases separating them. The V gene's germline CDR1 is SGHTA and CDR2 FQGNSA. In nucleotides, the CDR3 is TGTGCCAGCAGCTTAGCCATTGAGCAGTTCTTC. The encoded protein is CASSLAIEQFF. Together with reference TRBV7-2 and TRBJ2-1, the CDR3 gives the full variable domain: GAGVSQSPSNKVTEKGKDVELRCDPISGHTALYWYRQSLGQGLEFLIYFQGNSAPDKSGLPSDRFSAERTGGSVSTLTIQRTQQEDSAVYLCASSLAIEQFFGPGTRLTVL.

This chain uses TRBV5-4 with TRBJ2-1, with TRBD2 matching 9 bases. The length of the CDR3 is 15 residues. V lost 0 bases to trimming and J lost 8 bases; unmatched junction nucleotides: 6. CDR1 and CDR2 (germline): SGHNT, YYREEE (reference sequence). This CDR3 is CASSLVSGSRDEQFF. As DNA, the CDR3 is TGTGCCAGCAGCTTGGTTAGCGGGAGTAGGGATGAGCAGTTCTTC. The entire variable domain, with the rest obtained from reference TRBV5-4 and TRBJ2-1, is as follows: ETGVTQSPTHLIKTRGQQVTLRCSSQSGHNTVSWYQQALGQGPQFIFQYYREEENGRGNFPPRFSGLQFPNYSSELNVNALELDDSALYLCASSLVSGSRDEQFFGPGTRLTVL.